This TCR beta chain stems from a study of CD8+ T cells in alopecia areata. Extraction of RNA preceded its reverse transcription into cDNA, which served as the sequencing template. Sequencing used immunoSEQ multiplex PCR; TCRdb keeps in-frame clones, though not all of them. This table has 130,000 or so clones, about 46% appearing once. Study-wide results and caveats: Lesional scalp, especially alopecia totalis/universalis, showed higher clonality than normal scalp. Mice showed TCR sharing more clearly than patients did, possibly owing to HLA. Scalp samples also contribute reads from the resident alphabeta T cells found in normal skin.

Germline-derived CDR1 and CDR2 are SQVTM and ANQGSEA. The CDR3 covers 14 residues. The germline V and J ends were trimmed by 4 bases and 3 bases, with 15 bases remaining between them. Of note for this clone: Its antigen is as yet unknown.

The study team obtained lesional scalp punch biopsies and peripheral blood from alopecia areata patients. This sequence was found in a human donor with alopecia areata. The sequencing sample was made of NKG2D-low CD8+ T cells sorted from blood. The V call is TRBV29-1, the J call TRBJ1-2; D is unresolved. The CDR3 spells CSVASGLEDYGYTF. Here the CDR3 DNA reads TGCAGCGTTGCATCCGGGCTAGAGGACTATGGCTACACCTTC.